Listed below are T cell receptor beta chains from one sample, sequenced in a study of CD8 T cells in ankylosing spondylitis. TCRdb re-analysed the 5' RACE reads in MiXCR, keeping a single row per CDR3 protein. Of tens of thousands of distinct CDR3 sequences listed, around 25% are singletons. The sample comprised blood, either unsorted or a sorted T cell fraction (not recorded which). Receptors were obtained from a male donor with ankylosing spondylitis or in good health (not recorded which). CDR3s include the opening cysteine and the closing phenylalanine or tryptophan. D genes are given only for firm matches. Where a row states a size, it is once, few, many or the class of an expanded clone; other rows omit it.

d_gene	abundance	j_gene	v_gene	CDR3aa	CDR3nt
NA	many	TRBJ2-5	TRBV5-5	CASSPRGQETQYF	TGTGCCAGCAGCCCCCGGGGCCAAGAGACCCAGTACTTC
NA	few	TRBJ1-5	TRBV6-1	CASREGLSNQPQHF	TGTGCCAGCAGGGAGGGCTTGAGCAATCAGCCCCAGCATTTT
NA	NA	TRBJ2-1	TRBV7-2	CASRPGNEQFF	TGTGCCAGCCGCCCTGGCAATGAGCAGTTCTTC
NA	NA	TRBJ2-3	TRBV7-9	CASSLVETEATDTQYF	TGTGCCAGCAGCTTAGTGGAGACAGAGGCCACAGATACGCAGTATTTT
NA	NA	TRBJ2-7	TRBV12-3/TRBV12-4	CASSSGASREQYF	TGTGCCAGCAGTTCTGGGGCATCTCGCGAGCAGTACTTC
TRBD1	many	TRBJ1-5	TRBV5-6	CASSVDRGSNQPQHF	TGTGCCAGCAGCGTGGACAGGGGTAGCAATCAGCCCCAGCATTTT
NA	NA	TRBJ2-1	TRBV5-1	CASSLGPAENEQFF	TGCGCCAGCAGCTTGGGGCCCGCTGAGAATGAGCAGTTCTTC
NA	NA	TRBJ2-1	TRBV9	CASCESAGTSYNEQFF	TGTGCCAGCTGCGAGAGTGCGGGTACGAGCTACAATGAGCAGTTCTTC
NA	NA	TRBJ1-2	TRBV20-1	CSATNWTSNYGYTF	TGCAGTGCTACAAACTGGACCTCTAACTATGGCTACACCTTC
NA	NA	TRBJ1-2	TRBV6-1	CASSLSGRAHGYTF	TGTGCCAGCAGTCTCTCCGGCAGGGCACATGGCTACACCTTC
NA	NA	TRBJ1-1	TRBV5-5	CASSFVLRRGTEAFF	TGTGCCAGCAGTTTTGTCCTTCGGCGGGGCACTGAAGCTTTCTTT
NA	many	TRBJ1-1	TRBV7-2	CASSLDGRGTEAFF	TGTGCCAGCAGCTTAGATGGGCGGGGCACTGAAGCTTTCTTT
TRBD2	few	TRBJ2-5	TRBV20-1	CSASGARVAGGQETQYF	TGCAGTGCTAGTGGGGCGCGAGTAGCGGGGGGACAAGAGACCCAGTACTTC